The 22 T cell receptor beta chains listed next were all sequenced from one sample in a study of PD-1 blockade in classical Hodgkin lymphoma. The time point here: cycle 4 day 1 (C4D1), after more than 5 weeks of nivolumab. Each patient relapsed following autologous stem cell transplantation, and prior brentuximab vedotin exposure differed. Generated by immunoSEQ multiplex PCR, the TCRdb table keeps only in-frame clones and is missing some. The table has roughly 36,000 clones, 77% seen once. Sequences were derived from peripheral blood mononuclear cells (PBMCs), sampled before the fourth cycle of nivolumab. All receptors come from a human donor with classical Hodgkin lymphoma.

This clone occurred a few times. The rearrangement joins TRBV28 to TRBJ2-7; possibly TRBD1 for D (6 bases). Trimming cost V 5 bases and J 7 bases, with 12 bases left between them. There are 12 residues in the CDR3. Germline CDR1 is MDHEN and CDR2 is SYDVKM. CDR3 in amino acids: CASSGQLQEQYF. The CDR3 DNA follows: TGTGCCAGCAGTGGACAGCTCCAGGAGCAGTACTTC.

This rearrangement joins TRBV6-4 to TRBJ2-1; TRBD1 matches 10 bases. The CDR3 has 13 residues. V gave up 3 bases and J gave up 8 bases; unmatched junction bases: 1. Germline CDR1 is MRHNA and CDR2 is SNTAGT. The CDR3 here is CASSEDRGYEQFF. The DNA for the CDR3 is TGTGCCAGCAGTGAGGACAGGGGGTATGAGCAGTTCTTC.

This clone was recorded a few times. This chain uses TRBV19 with TRBJ1-5; D possibly corresponds to TRBD1 (6 bases). The germline CDR1 and CDR2 sequences are LNHDA and SQIVND (reference sequence). The V end was cut by 7 bases, the J end by 6 bases, with 16 bases between. The CDR3 runs 14 residues. CDR3 region: CASKPTGGSQPQHF. The CDR3 region has the DNA TGTGCCAGTAAGCCGACAGGCGGTAGTCAGCCCCAGCATTTT.

The rearrangement uses TRBV19 and TRBJ2-1, with 9 bases identical to TRBD1. CDR1 is LNHDA and CDR2 is SQIVND in the germline V gene (reference sequence). The CDR3 runs 13 residues. Losses at the gene ends were 10 bases for V and 5 bases for J; bases not matched to a gene: 6. CDR3 nucleotide sequence: TGTGCCACAGGGACAGGGCGGAACAATGAGCAGTTCTTC. Translation: CATGTGRNNEQFF. Using reference TRBV19 and TRBJ2-1 for the parts outside the CDR3, the full variable domain is DGGITQSPKYLFRKEGQNVTLSCEQNLNHDAMYWYRQDPGQGLRLIYYSQIVNDFQKGDIAEGYSVSREKKESFPLTVTSAQKNPTAFYLCATGTGRNNEQFFGPGTRLTVL.

The V gene is TRBV27, the J gene TRBJ1-2; a weak D match, TRBD1 (6 bases). The ends were cut back, 6 bases at V and 4 bases at J, with 18 bases in the middle. CDR1 is MNHEY and CDR2 is SMNVEV in the germline V gene (reference sequence). CDR3 size: 15 residues. The CDR3 DNA follows: TGTGCCAGCAGCCAACGGGACACGGCTCTCTATGGCTACACCTTC. It translates to CASSQRDTALYGYTF.

The genes are TRBV5-6 and TRBJ2-7; D remains ambiguous. Trimming pared 0 bases from V and 1 base from J, leaving 2 bases between. The length of the CDR3 is 12 residues. Germline V lookup: CDR1 SGHDT, CDR2 YYEEEE. The CDR3 coding sequence is TGTGCCAGCAGCTTGGTGTCCTACGAGCAGTACTTC. This sequence encodes CASSLVSYEQYF.

The chain is built from TRBV29-1 and TRBJ1-1, with no clear D. The CDR3 spans 13 residues. The ends were cut back, 4 bases at V and 1 base at J, with 10 bases in the middle. The V gene's germline CDR1 is SQVTM and CDR2 ANQGSEA. This chain's CDR3 is CSVGGRGNTEAFF. The CDR3 DNA is TGCAGCGTTGGAGGGAGAGGGAACACTGAAGCTTTCTTT.

The chain carries TRBV7-9 and TRBJ2-3; TRBD2 matches 10 bases. Germline V gene data show CDR1 as SEHNR and CDR2 as FQNEAQ (reference sequence). The CDR3 sequence is 19 residues long. Trimming removed 5 bases from V and 3 bases from J; junction bases left unmatched: 17. In DNA, the CDR3 is TGTGCCAGCAGCACCCAACAGAGCCTTAGCGGGGGGTTTACAGATACGCAGTATTTT. Its protein is CASSTQQSLSGGFTDTQYF.

This sequence joins TRBV4-1 and TRBJ1-1; D gene unclear. Trimming took off 2 bases at V and 6 bases at J, with 13 bases between the two ends. CDR3 length: 14 residues. Germline values: CDR1 MGHRA, CDR2 YSYEKL. CDR3 amino acids: CASSQLTRGPEAFF. The CDR3 region has the DNA TGCGCCAGCAGCCAATTAACGCGAGGACCTGAAGCTTTCTTT.

The V gene is TRBV6-1, the J gene TRBJ2-3; 10 positions agree with TRBD2. CDR3 length: 15 amino acids. V gave up 4 bases and J gave up 7 bases; unmatched junction bases: 8. The germline CDR1 and CDR2 sequences are MNHNS and SASEGT. The CDR3 protein is CASSVEAGGTYTQYF. For the CDR3, the DNA is TGTGCCAGCAGTGTAGAAGCGGGGGGGACTTATACGCAGTATTTT.

The chain uses TRBV4-2 and TRBJ2-7; 8 bases are shared with TRBD2. After removal of 0 bases from V and 2 bases from J, the junction contained 3 bases not matched to a gene. Germline V CDR1 and CDR2: LGHNA, YNFKEQ. There are 15 residues in the CDR3. This CDR3 reads CASSQEAGGPYEQYF. In DNA, the CDR3 is TGTGCCAGCAGCCAAGAGGCGGGGGGTCCCTACGAGCAGTACTTC.

CDR3 sequence: CASSLSERVANYGYTF. In nucleotides, the CDR3 is TGTGCCAGCAGCTTATCTGAAAGGGTAGCTAACTATGGCTACACCTTC. The rearrangement links TRBV5-5 to TRBJ1-2; D ambiguous. Trimming took 2 bases from V and 0 from J, leaving 14 bases between them. The CDR3 is 16 amino acids. The germline CDR1 and CDR2 sequences are SGHKS and YYEKEE (reference sequence). Looking up the rest from reference TRBV5-5 and TRBJ1-2 gives the full variable domain: DAGVTQSPTHLIKTRGQQVTLRCSPISGHKSVSWYQQVLGQGPQFIFQYYEKEERGRGNFPDRFSARQFPNYSSELNVNALLLGDSALYLCASSLSERVANYGYTFGSGTRLTVV.

The rearrangement joins TRBV6-5 to TRBJ1-2; D is unclear. Germline assignment: CDR1 MNHEY and CDR2 SVGAGI. CDR3 size: 14 residues. V lost 2 bases and J lost 2, with 9 bases in between. The CDR3 sequence: CASSYGILNYGYTF. CDR3 bases: TGTGCCAGCAGTTACGGCATCTTGAACTATGGCTACACCTTC.

CDR3 region: CASSRGLAGGNEQFF. The CDR3 region has the DNA TGTGCCAGCAGCCGGGGACTAGCGGGGGGCAATGAGCAGTTCTTC. The V gene is TRBV5-8, the J gene TRBJ2-1; 15 bases fit TRBD2. CDR1 is SGHTS, CDR2 YDEGEE, per germline. The CDR3 is 15 amino acids. J was trimmed by 6 bases and V by 4 bases; bases with no gene match: 2.

The V call is TRBV4-2, the J call TRBJ1-3; 7 bases line up with TRBD1. This CDR3 is built from 16 residues. After removal of 0 bases from V and 2 bases from J, the junction contained 4 bases not matched to a gene. The germline CDR1 and CDR2 sequences are LGHNA and YNFKEQ. CDR3 amino acids: CASSQDEGAAGNTIYF. For the CDR3, the DNA is TGTGCCAGCAGCCAAGACGAGGGGGCCGCTGGAAACACCATATATTTT.

The chain recombines TRBV7-2 with TRBJ2-3; D is undetermined. The germline V gene encodes CDR1 SGHTA and CDR2 FQGNSA. The CDR3 length is 14 residues. Trimming pared 3 bases from V and 2 bases from J, leaving 9 bases between. The CDR3 here is CASSFLDFTDTQYF. The CDR3 DNA reads as TGTGCCAGCAGCTTCTTAGACTTCACAGATACGCAGTATTTT.

This clone has only a few counts. The V call is TRBV6-5, the J call TRBJ2-7; 9 nucleotides line up with TRBD1. This CDR3 has 15 amino acids. V shed 1 base and J 1 base; nucleotides not matched to a gene: 2. Germline V gene lookup returns CDR1 MNHEY and CDR2 SVGAGI. The CDR3 nucleotides read TGTGCCAGCAGTTACTTCGGGACAGGGTCCTACGAGCAGTACTTC. It translates to CASSYFGTGSYEQYF.

This chain connects TRBV11-3 to TRBJ2-1; D is undetermined. The CDR3 runs 14 residues. Germline V gene lookup returns CDR1 SGHNT and CDR2 YENEEA. Deletions cut 0 bases from V and 4 bases from J, with 7 bases between. The CDR3 DNA is TGTGCCAGCAGCTTAGATTCCAGTTACAATGAGCAGTTCTTC. Its protein is CASSLDSSYNEQFF.

V and J are TRBV28 and TRBJ1-2; TRBD1 aligns across 8 bases. The CDR3 is 14 amino acids. Germline V gene lookup returns CDR1 MDHEN and CDR2 SYDVKM. Unmatched junction bases numbered 5, after V lost 5 bases and J lost 3 bases. The CDR3 DNA reads TGTGCCAGCAGTCCAGGGGGCTCTTACTATGGCTACACCTTC. Amino acids: CASSPGGSYYGYTF.

Here the CDR3 DNA reads TGTGCCAGCAGTGAAAGAGAGTACAGGGAAAAGACCCAGTACTTC. It yields the protein CASSEREYREKTQYF. The V gene is TRBV6-1, the J gene TRBJ2-5; a possible D gene is TRBD1 (6 bases). Germline-derived CDR1 and CDR2 are MNHNS and SASEGT. Trimming took 2 bases from V and 6 from J, leaving 16 bases between them. The CDR3 has 15 amino acids.

The chain uses TRBV7-2 and TRBJ1-6; D is ambiguous. The CDR3 has 15 residues. Per the germline V gene, CDR1 is SGHTA and CDR2 is FQGNSA. Trimming shortened V by 0 bases and J by 9 bases, and 12 bases separated the two germline ends. CDR3 sequence: CASSLARVGSSPLHF. The DNA of the CDR3 is TGTGCCAGCAGCTTAGCGAGGGTGGGGAGTTCACCCCTCCACTTT.

This chain uses TRBV6-5 with TRBJ2-7; 7 bases agree with TRBD1. Trimming cost V 7 bases and J 6 bases; bases outside gene matches: 9. Looked up from germline, CDR1 is MNHEY and CDR2 is SVGAGI. This CDR3 spans 13 amino acids. CDR3 nucleotides: TGTGCCAGCACGACAGGGAGCCGGCGCGAGCAGTACTTC. Its translation is CASTTGSRREQYF.